The 26 T cell receptor beta chains below come from one sample, sequenced in a study of blood T cell repertoires in COVID-19. The assay was immunoSEQ multiplex PCR, and TCRdb's table has in-frame clones only and misses some. The table has 250,000 to 300,000 clones, approximately 90% seen once. Sequenced: peripheral blood. These TCRs come from a woman aged 60-75 years with acute or convalescent COVID-19.

The chain joins TRBV30 to TRBJ1-2; D is unclear. The CDR3 runs 13 residues. CDR1 and CDR2 (germline): GTSNPN, SVGIG (reference sequence). V lost 2 bases and J 2 bases, leaving 9 bases between the germline ends. The CDR3 DNA is TGTGCCTGGAGTCCAGACAAGAACTATGGCTACACCTTC. Translated, it gives CAWSPDKNYGYTF.

In this sample, this clone turned up a few times. The V gene is TRBV21-1, the J gene TRBJ1-4; the DNA was not used to check the table's D call, TRBD1. TRBV21-1 is assigned pseudogene status. The CDR3 loop spans 15 amino acids. The CDR3 region is CASSGQTGRSEKLFF. In DNA, the CDR3 is TGTGCCAGCAGCGGACAGACAGGTAGGAGTGAAAAACTGTTTTTT.

V is TRBV18 and J is TRBJ1-1, with TRBD1 matching 7 bases. The CDR3 totals 13 residues. In germline, CDR1 is KGHSH, CDR2 LQKENI. V shed 4 bases and J 3 bases; nucleotides not matched to a gene: 2. In DNA, the CDR3 is TGTGCCAGCTCACAAACAGGGGACACTGAAGCTTTCTTT. Its translation is CASSQTGDTEAFF.

The chain couples TRBV28 to TRBJ2-7; possibly TRBD2 for D (5 bases). CDR1 and CDR2 (germline): MDHEN, SYDVKM. The CDR3 runs to 17 residues. Trimming removed 4 bases from V and 2 bases from J, with 21 bases in between. CDR3 sequence (DNA): TGTGCCAGCAGTTCGCCCCTAACCCCGGAGGCCACCTACGAGCAGTACTTC. This encodes CASSSPLTPEATYEQYF.

This clone was seen just once. The chain joins TRBV7-6 to TRBJ2-3, with TRBD2 identical over 13 bases. CDR3 size: 18 residues. V trimming: 1 base; J trimming: 4 bases; junction bases outside the gene matches: 8. Per the germline V gene, CDR1 is SGHVS and CDR2 is FNYEAQ. The CDR3 DNA follows: TGTGCCAGCAGCTTAGTGTGGACTAGCGGGAGATCAGCAGATACGCAGTATTTT. Its protein is CASSLVWTSGRSADTQYF.

The rearrangement joins TRBV5-1 to TRBJ2-1; 8 nucleotides align to TRBD1. Germline-derived CDR1 and CDR2 are SGHRS and YFSETQ. V shed 6 bases, J shed 4 bases, and the junction held 9 bases outside the gene matches. The CDR3 length is 15 residues. CDR3 sequence reads: CASTQDRAEYNEQFF. In DNA form, the CDR3 reads TGCGCCAGCACACAGGACAGGGCCGAATACAATGAGCAGTTCTTC.

This chain connects TRBV12-3 or TRBV12-4 to TRBJ2-7; tentatively, D is TRBD2 (5 bases). The V end was cut by 6 bases, the J end by 7 bases, with 13 bases between. This CDR3 region has 12 residues. This chain's CDR3 is CASSRGAWEQYF. CDR3 DNA: TGTGCCAGCAGCCGGGGAGCCTGGGAGCAGTACTTC.

The V gene is TRBV7-8, the J gene TRBJ2-7, with D possibly being TRBD2 (8 bases). Trimming removed 5 bases at V and 3 bases at J, with 20 bases between. The CDR3 is 16 residues long. Germline CDR1 and CDR2: SGHVS and FQNEAQ. The CDR3: CASSQGVAGINYEQYF. The CDR3 bases are TGTGCCAGCAGCCAGGGGGTAGCGGGGATAAACTACGAGCAGTACTTC. Drawing the rest from reference TRBV7-8 and TRBJ2-7, the complete variable domain is GAGVSQSPRYKVAKRGQDVALRCDPISGHVSLFWYQQALGQGPEFLTYFQNEAQLDKSGLPSDRFFAERPEGSVSTLKIQRTQQEDSAVYLCASSQGVAGINYEQYFGPGTRLTVT.

The chain links TRBV7-2 to TRBJ2-7; D is ambiguous. Germline CDR1 reads SGHTA; CDR2 reads FQGNSA. The CDR3 contains 13 residues. Between the trimmed V and J ends, which lost 5 bases and 1 base, there was a span of 9 bases. CDR3 DNA sequence: TGTGCCAGCAGCGCTGACATTTCCTACGAGCAGTACTTC. It is translated as CASSADISYEQYF.

The J gene is TRBJ2-6, the V gene TRBV18; a weak D match, TRBD1 (6 bases). Per germline, CDR1 KGHSH and CDR2 LQKENI. The V end was cut by 2 bases, the J end by 5 bases, with 19 bases between. The CDR3 spans 18 residues. The CDR3 sequence is CASSPGEGRGQRANVLTF. CDR3 in DNA: TGTGCCAGCTCACCAGGCGAAGGCCGAGGACAGAGGGCCAACGTCCTGACTTTC.

The chain employs TRBV27 and TRBJ1-2; 7 nucleotides match TRBD1. The CDR3 is made up of 13 amino acids. V shed 5 bases, J shed 7 bases, and the junction held 7 bases outside the gene matches. Germline lookup yields CDR1 MNHEY and CDR2 SMNVEV (reference sequence). CDR3 sequence: CASSPRQGRGYTF. DNA for the CDR3: TGTGCCAGCAGTCCAAGACAGGGACGTGGCTACACCTTC.

V is TRBV27 and J is TRBJ1-2, with a possible D match to TRBD1 (5 bases). The CDR3 loop spans 14 amino acids. In germline, CDR1 is MNHEY, CDR2 SMNVEV (reference sequence). V lost 0 bases and J 1 base, leaving 6 bases between the germline ends. CDR3 region: CASSLSRDNYGYTF. DNA of the CDR3: TGTGCCAGCAGTTTATCCAGGGATAACTATGGCTACACCTTC.

The rearrangement uses TRBV5-4 and TRBJ1-1; D ambiguous. Trimming took 4 bases from V and 8 from J, leaving 12 bases between them. The CDR3 is 12 residues long. Looked up from germline, CDR1 is SGHNT and CDR2 is YYREEE (reference sequence). The CDR3 DNA reads TGTGCCAGCAGCGGCTCCGGGTCAGAAGCTTTCTTT. This gives the protein CASSGSGSEAFF.

The chain is built from TRBV6-5 and TRBJ1-5; 7 nucleotides align to TRBD1. Trimming took 5 bases from V and 2 from J; bases not matched to a gene: 3. Germline loops: CDR1 MNHEY, CDR2 SVGAGI. This CDR3 is 14 amino acids long. CDR3 amino acids: CASSKTGGNQPQHF. The CDR3 region has the DNA TGTGCCAGCAGTAAAACAGGGGGCAATCAGCCCCAGCATTTT.

V gene TRBV18 combines with J gene TRBJ2-6; D is perhaps TRBD1 (5 bases). The CDR3 runs to 18 residues. The germline gives CDR1 KGHSH, CDR2 LQKENI. The ends were cut back, 4 bases at V and 2 bases at J, with 18 bases in the middle. The CDR3 sequence: CASSRPGLEIAGANVLTF. The CDR3, as DNA: TGTGCCAGCTCACGCCCAGGGTTAGAAATCGCTGGGGCCAACGTCCTGACTTTC. Full variable domain (missing parts from reference TRBV18 and TRBJ2-6): NAGVMQNPRHLVRRRGQEARLRCSPMKGHSHVYWYRQLPEEGLKFMVYLQKENIIDESGMPKERFSAEFPKEGPSILRIQQVVRGDSAAYFCASSRPGLEIAGANVLTFGAGSRLTVL.

J is TRBJ2-3 and V is TRBV19; no clear D gene. There are 11 residues in the CDR3. Germline CDR1 reads LNHDA; CDR2 reads SQIVND (reference sequence). V was shortened by 7 bases and J by 6 bases, with 8 bases between the two germline ends. The CDR3 DNA follows: TGTGCCAGTAAGACTCAGGATACGCAGTATTTT. Translating gives CASKTQDTQYF.

The chain uses TRBV9 and TRBJ2-5; 8 bases agree with TRBD2. From germline, CDR1 is SGDLS and CDR2 YYNGEE. This CDR3 is built from 18 residues. Trimming took 6 bases from V and 4 from J; bases not matched to a gene: 20. The CDR3: CASTRGPTPGSGIETQYF. The CDR3 nucleotides are TGTGCCAGCACGCGGGGCCCGACCCCAGGTAGCGGGATAGAGACCCAGTACTTC.

The chain is built from TRBV28 and TRBJ1-6, with D perhaps matching TRBD1 (5 bases). V was clipped by 8 bases and J by 2 bases, with 10 bases between them. Germline assignment: CDR1 MDHEN and CDR2 SYDVKM. The CDR3 runs to 14 residues. CDR3 in amino acids: CASDPGTYNSPLHF. The CDR3, as DNA: TGTGCCAGCGACCCAGGGACCTATAATTCACCCCTCCACTTT.

The V and J genes are TRBV14 and TRBJ1-1, with D possibly being TRBD1 (5 bases). Trimming left V 0 bases short and J 5 bases short, with 13 bases between. The CDR3 has 15 amino acids. Germline V CDR1 and CDR2: SGHDN, FVKESK. CDR3 sequence reads: CASSQDRPRGTEAFF. Here the CDR3 DNA reads TGTGCCAGCAGCCAAGATCGACCTCGGGGGACTGAAGCTTTCTTT. Supplemented by reference TRBV14 and TRBJ1-1, the full variable domain reads EAGVTQFPSHSVIEKGQTVTLRCDPISGHDNLYWYRRVMGKEIKFLLHFVKESKQDESGMPNNRFLAERTGGTYSTLKVQPAELEDSGVYFCASSQDRPRGTEAFFGQGTRLTVV.

The chain employs TRBV24-1 and TRBJ2-3, with 8 bases lining up with TRBD2. J lost 0 bases, V lost 5 bases, and 6 bases had no gene match. Looked up from germline, CDR1 is KGHDR and CDR2 is SFDVKD. The CDR3 is made up of 16 amino acids. The CDR3 spells CATSAAGRGSTDTQYF. DNA for the CDR3: TGTGCCACCAGTGCCGCCGGGAGGGGGAGCACAGATACGCAGTATTTT.

This clone was seen only once. This rearrangement joins TRBV9 to TRBJ2-1; weak D call: TRBD1 (6 bases). The CDR3 extends over 14 amino acids. Between the trimmed V and J ends, which lost 3 bases and 8 bases, there was a span of 15 bases. The germline V gene encodes CDR1 SGDLS and CDR2 YYNGEE. The CDR3, as DNA: TGTGCCAGCAGCGCCGACAGGTACAGGGATGAGCAGTTCTTC. This sequence encodes CASSADRYRDEQFF.

This chain joins TRBV5-4 and TRBJ1-1, with D possibly TRBD1 on 6 matching bases. Deletions cut 4 bases from V and 6 bases from J, with 13 bases between. The V gene's germline CDR1 is SGHNT and CDR2 YYREEE (reference sequence). CDR3 length: 13 residues. CDR3 region: CASSRDWGPEAFF. In DNA, the CDR3 is TGTGCCAGCAGCCGAGATTGGGGGCCTGAAGCTTTCTTT.

V gene TRBV2 combines with J gene TRBJ1-6; the match to TRBD1 covers 8 bases. After removal of 6 bases from V and 8 bases from J, the junction contained 9 bases not matched to a gene. The CDR3 sequence is 15 residues long. CDR1 and CDR2 from the germline V gene are SNHLY and FYNNEI. The CDR3 loop reads CASSNLGQGDSPLHF. The CDR3 nucleotides read TGTGCCAGCAGCAACCTCGGACAGGGAGATTCACCCCTCCACTTT.

This chain uses TRBV19 with TRBJ2-7; 15 positions match TRBD2. V lost 6 bases, J lost 6 bases, and 9 bases stayed unmatched. Germline assignment: CDR1 LNHDA and CDR2 SQIVND (reference sequence). CDR3 size: 16 residues. CDR3 loop: CASSGTSGGPSREQYF. Written as DNA, the CDR3 is TGTGCCAGTAGCGGGACTAGCGGGGGGCCCTCCCGCGAGCAGTACTTC.

The chain employs TRBV11-3 and TRBJ2-7, with 8 nucleotides matching TRBD1. The V gene end was trimmed by 2 bases and the J gene end by 2 bases; junction bases not matched to a gene: 8. Germline assignment: CDR1 SGHNT and CDR2 YENEEA. CDR3 length equals 16 residues. The CDR3 protein is CASSLSTGTGTYEQYF. CDR3 bases: TGTGCCAGCAGCTTATCGACCGGGACAGGAACCTACGAGCAGTACTTC.

The chain couples TRBV6-6 to TRBJ2-7; tentative D call: TRBD1 (5 bases). The germline CDR1 and CDR2 sequences are MNHNY and SVGAGI (reference sequence). V lost 6 bases and J lost 5, with 14 bases in between. This CDR3 is 13 amino acids long. CDR3 in amino acids: CASRRQSFDEQYF. The CDR3 DNA reads as TGTGCCAGCAGAAGACAGTCCTTTGACGAGCAGTACTTC.